These 7 T cell receptor beta chains originate from one sample sequenced in a study of T cell responses to AZD1222 COVID-19 vaccine. Using immunoSEQ multiplex PCR, the repertoire was profiled, and TCRdb retains in-frame clones only, with some absent. The table includes roughly 120,000 clones, 70% to 90% detected once. Sequencing was performed on peripheral blood, taken 28 days after the second AZD1222 dose. The receptor set was obtained from an adult who received the AZD1222 COVID-19 vaccine.

V usage is TRBV3-1 (or the pseudogene TRBV3-2) and J usage is TRBJ2-7, with 9 positions matching TRBD2. J was trimmed by 6 bases and V by 1 base; bases with no gene match: 13. This CDR3 region has 17 residues. Per germline, CDR1 LGHDT and CDR2 YNNKEL (reference sequence). The CDR3 DNA sequence: TGTGCCAGCAGCCAAGTTTTAGCGGGAGATTCCGTCTTCGAGCAGTACTTC. Its protein is CASSQVLAGDSVFEQYF.

This chain uses TRBV28 with TRBJ2-1; 8 nucleotides match TRBD2. The V segment lost 4 bases and the J segment 1 base; nucleotides outside the gene matches: 6. Germline CDR1 MDHEN, CDR2 SYDVKM. CDR3 length equals 16 residues. In DNA form, the CDR3 reads TGTGCCAGCAGTTCTAGCGGGTGGGGTTCCTACAATGAGCAGTTCTTC. Protein: CASSSSGWGSYNEQFF.

This clone was recorded only once. This chain joins TRBV6-5 and TRBJ2-3; 7 nucleotides match TRBD2. The CDR3 extends over 14 amino acids. J gave up 2 bases and V 5 bases, and 4 bases lay outside the gene matches. CDR1 and CDR2 (germline): MNHEY, SVGAGI. The CDR3 DNA sequence: TGTGCCAGCAGTCCGCGGGGGTCCACAGATACGCAGTATTTT. This codes for CASSPRGSTDTQYF.

The chain is built from TRBV9 and TRBJ2-7, with 9 nucleotides matching TRBD1. Germline-derived CDR1 and CDR2 are SGDLS and YYNGEE. Germline trimming cut 3 bases from V and 6 bases from J; bases unmatched to any gene: 7. This CDR3 has 14 amino acids. The CDR3 DNA is TGTGCCAGCAGCGGTGGGACAGGGTTTTTCGAGCAGTACTTC. It is translated as CASSGGTGFFEQYF.

The chain links TRBV2 to TRBJ1-2, with 7 bases matching TRBD1. This CDR3 spans 12 amino acids. Losses at the gene ends were 7 bases for V and 6 bases for J; bases not matched to a gene: 5. CDR1 and CDR2 from the germline V gene are SNHLY and FYNNEI. This CDR3 is CASNVDRDGYTF. DNA for the CDR3: TGTGCCAGCAATGTAGACAGGGATGGCTACACCTTC. The full variable domain, completed using reference TRBV2 and TRBJ1-2, is EPEVTQTPSHQVTQMGQEVILRCVPISNHLYFYWYRQILGQKVEFLVSFYNNEISEKSEIFDDQFSVERPDGSNFTLKIRSTKLEDSAMYFCASNVDRDGYTFGSGTRLTVV.

J is TRBJ2-1 and V is TRBV29-1; 8 nucleotides agree with TRBD2. Unmatched junction bases numbered 4, after V lost 3 bases and J lost 3 bases. CDR1 is SQVTM, CDR2 ANQGSEA, per germline. The CDR3 is 14 residues long. The DNA for the CDR3 is TGCAGCGTTGAGCTGGGACTAGTCTACAATGAGCAGTTCTTC. Encoded protein: CSVELGLVYNEQFF.

The V gene is TRBV5-1, the J gene TRBJ1-1; D is perhaps TRBD1 (5 bases). The CDR3 has 12 amino acids. Between the trimmed V and J ends, which lost 6 bases and 5 bases, there was a span of 11 bases. Germline V gene sequence: CDR1 SGHRS, CDR2 YFSETQ. CDR3 sequence: CASTEQDTEAFF. DNA of the CDR3: TGCGCCAGCACCGAACAGGATACTGAAGCTTTCTTT.